These 24 T cell receptor beta chains were all obtained from the same sample, sequenced in a study of control samples from healthy donors and cancer patients. The method was immunoSEQ multiplex PCR; TCRdb's version includes in-frame clones alone and lacks a portion of them. In the table there are about 160,000 clones, 90% to 95% of which are singletons. The sample consisted of blood. The source of these receptors is a woman aged 30 to 39 in good health.

The chain recombines TRBV18 with TRBJ1-1; D is unresolved. The CDR3 runs to 11 residues. Germline CDR1 reads KGHSH; CDR2 reads LQKENI. Trimming took 2 bases from V and 3 from J, leaving 1 base between them. In DNA, the CDR3 is TGTGCCAGCTCACCAGACACTGAAGCTTTCTTT. Protein product: CASSPDTEAFF.

The rearrangement joins TRBV9 to TRBJ2-2, with TRBD2 identical over 10 bases. The CDR3 consists of 16 residues. J lost 6 bases, V lost 0 bases, and 5 bases had no gene match. Germline values: CDR1 SGDLS, CDR2 YYNGEE. The CDR3 sequence is CASSVGLAGAPGELFF. DNA for the CDR3: TGTGCCAGCAGCGTAGGTCTAGCGGGAGCCCCCGGGGAGCTGTTTTTT. The complete variable domain, with remaining parts taken from reference TRBV9 and TRBJ2-2, reads DSGVTQTPKHLITATGQRVTLRCSPRSGDLSVYWYQQSLDQGLQFLIQYYNGEERAKGNILERFSAQQFPDLHSELNLSSLELGDSALYFCASSVGLAGAPGELFFGEGSRLTVL.

The chain recombines TRBV6-5 with TRBJ1-4; 7 nucleotides match TRBD1. J lost 3 bases, V lost 4 bases, and 5 bases had no gene match. The CDR3 totals 15 residues. The germline V gene has CDR1 MNHEY and CDR2 SVGAGI. In nucleotides, the CDR3 is TGTGCCAGCAGTTCCCAGACAGGGTCTAATGAAAAACTGTTTTTT. As protein: CASSSQTGSNEKLFF.

The chain links TRBV4-3 to TRBJ2-2, with D unclear. The V and J ends lost 1 base and 4 bases respectively, with 10 bases between them. CDR3 length equals 15 residues. Germline loops: CDR1 LGHNA, CDR2 YSLEER. CDR3 loop: CASSQGLTSTGELFF. In DNA form, the CDR3 reads TGCGCCAGCAGCCAAGGTTTGACGTCCACCGGGGAGCTGTTTTTT.

This rearrangement joins TRBV15 to TRBJ2-1; the D gene could be TRBD1 or TRBD2 (5 bases each). Germline V gives CDR1 LNHNV, CDR2 YYDKDF (reference sequence). The CDR3 is 15 residues long. Trimming shortened V by 4 bases and J by 3 bases, and 13 bases separated the two germline ends. CDR3 protein: CATSTSMGVYNEQFF. The CDR3 region has the DNA TGTGCCACCAGCACTTCCATGGGGGTCTACAATGAGCAGTTCTTC.

CDR3 coding DNA: TGCGCCAGCAGCCCACGGACCCCGCCGCCGCCCCAGCATTTT. Its translation is CASSPRTPPPPQHF. The rearrangement uses TRBV5-1 and TRBJ1-5; D not resolved. V lost 4 bases, J lost 9 bases, and 17 bases lay in between. Germline-derived CDR1 and CDR2 are SGHRS and YFSETQ. This CDR3 comprises 14 residues.

The chain carries TRBV28 and TRBJ2-7; TRBD2 might be the D (6 bases). Per the germline V gene, CDR1 is MDHEN and CDR2 is SYDVKM. CDR3 size: 14 residues. V lost 3 bases and J lost 3, with 12 bases in between. CDR3 residues: CASSLGLPIYEQYF. The CDR3 coding sequence is TGTGCCAGCAGTTTGGGACTCCCGATCTACGAGCAGTACTTC.

The sample holds many counts of this clone. The rearrangement links TRBV6-5 to TRBJ2-7; D remains unclear. V was clipped by 0 bases and J by 3 bases, with 12 bases between them. The CDR3 is 15 amino acids. Per germline, CDR1 MNHEY and CDR2 SVGAGI. In DNA form, the CDR3 reads TGTGCCAGCAGTTACTCGAGTCCCTACCGCTACGAGCAGTACTTC. Protein: CASSYSSPYRYEQYF.

The chain is built from TRBV20-1 and TRBJ1-2; unclear D gene. V was clipped by 3 bases and J by 8 bases, with 10 bases between them. This CDR3 is 11 amino acids long. Germline lookup yields CDR1 DFQATT and CDR2 SNEGSKA (reference sequence). CDR3 coding DNA: TGCAGTGCTAGCGCGGACGGAGGCTACACCTTC. As protein: CSASADGGYTF.

This chain links TRBV28 with TRBJ1-5; no clear D. The CDR3 contains 12 residues. Trimming removed 5 bases at V and 10 bases at J, with 12 bases between. CDR1 is MDHEN, CDR2 SYDVKM, per germline. CDR3: CASSPRFGPQHF. DNA for the CDR3: TGTGCCAGCAGTCCCCGTTTTGGACCCCAGCATTTT.

In its sample, this clone was seen once. V usage is TRBV18 and J usage is TRBJ2-7; tentatively, D is TRBD1 (6 bases). Germline-derived CDR1 and CDR2 are KGHSH and LQKENI. CDR3 size: 13 residues. Between the trimmed V and J ends, which lost 5 bases and 2 bases, there was a span of 10 bases. The CDR3 reads CASSAGQTYEQYF. The CDR3 DNA sequence: TGTGCCAGCTCAGCCGGACAGACCTACGAGCAGTACTTC.

V is TRBV10-3 and J is TRBJ2-3; possibly TRBD2 for D (6 bases). This CDR3 has 14 amino acids. Germline V gene data show CDR1 as ENHRY and CDR2 as SYGVKD. Trimming took off 8 bases at V and 0 bases at J, with 12 bases between the two ends. The CDR3 sequence is CAIGRETSTDTQYF. CDR3 coding DNA: TGTGCCATCGGACGGGAGACTAGCACAGATACGCAGTATTTT.

Turning to this clone: Other DNA sequences within the sample encode an identical CDR3. This chain links TRBV19 with TRBJ2-7; D perhaps matches TRBD1 (6 bases). Germline CDR1 reads LNHDA; CDR2 reads SQIVND (reference sequence). This CDR3 has 13 residues. V lost 3 bases and J lost 2, with 8 bases in between. The CDR3 region is CASSIRDTYEQYF. The CDR3 DNA is TGTGCCAGTAGTATTCGGGACACCTACGAGCAGTACTTC.

The rearrangement links TRBV4-2 to TRBJ2-6, with D perhaps TRBD1 or TRBD2 (5 bases each). CDR1 is LGHNA and CDR2 is YNFKEQ in the germline V gene. Trimming removed 0 bases at V and 0 bases at J, with 15 bases between. The CDR3 sequence is 19 residues long. The DNA of the CDR3 is TGTGCCAGCAGCCAAGACCCGGGACCGACGAGCTCTGGGGCCAACGTCCTGACTTTC. It translates to CASSQDPGPTSSGANVLTF.

The CDR3 nucleotides are TGTGCCAGTACGGTCAGGGGAGGCAATCAGCCCCAGCATTTT. As protein: CASTVRGGNQPQHF. The chain is built from TRBV19 and TRBJ1-5; weak D call: TRBD1 (6 bases). The germline V gene has CDR1 LNHDA and CDR2 SQIVND (reference sequence). V gave up 7 bases and J gave up 2 bases, with 12 bases separating them. The CDR3 is 14 amino acids. Together with reference TRBV19 and TRBJ1-5, the CDR3 gives the full variable domain: DGGITQSPKYLFRKEGQNVTLSCEQNLNHDAMYWYRQDPGQGLRLIYYSQIVNDFQKGDIAEGYSVSREKKESFPLTVTSAQKNPTAFYLCASTVRGGNQPQHFGDGTRLSIL.

The chain links TRBV5-1 to TRBJ2-2, with D unresolved. Germline V lookup: CDR1 SGHRS, CDR2 YFSETQ. Deletions cut 2 bases from V and 0 bases from J, with 11 bases between. This CDR3 has 16 amino acids. The CDR3 spells CASSLPETSNTGELFF. DNA for the CDR3: TGCGCCAGCAGCTTACCCGAGACCTCGAACACCGGGGAGCTGTTTTTT. Full variable domain (outside the CDR3, taken from reference TRBV5-1 and TRBJ2-2): KAGVTQTPRYLIKTRGQQVTLSCSPISGHRSVSWYQQTPGQGLQFLFEYFSETQRNKGNFPGRFSGRQFSNSRSEMNVSTLELGDSALYLCASSLPETSNTGELFFGEGSRLTVL.

J is TRBJ1-4 and V is TRBV27; TRBD1 is a possible D gene (5 bases). The germline gives CDR1 MNHEY, CDR2 SMNVEV (reference sequence). V dropped 0 bases and J dropped 3 bases, with 14 bases sitting between them. This CDR3 spans 17 amino acids. The CDR3 protein is CASSLSPWLGANEKLFF. CDR3 DNA sequence: TGTGCCAGCAGTTTATCCCCCTGGTTGGGGGCTAATGAAAAACTGTTTTTT.

This chain joins TRBV2 and TRBJ2-5; 8 bases map to TRBD2. The germline CDR1 and CDR2 sequences are SNHLY and FYNNEI. This CDR3 has 14 residues. The ends lost 5 bases at V and 4 bases at J; junction bases unmatched: 6. The CDR3 sequence: CASSRTSYLETQYF. The CDR3 nucleotides read TGTGCCAGCAGTCGGACTAGCTACCTAGAGACCCAGTACTTC.

The chain carries TRBV5-6 and TRBJ2-7; 14 nucleotides align to TRBD2. Losses at the gene ends were 4 bases for V and 6 bases for J; bases not matched to a gene: 9. Per germline, CDR1 SGHDT and CDR2 YYEEEE. CDR3 length equals 16 residues. CDR3: CASSPRTSGRSVEQYF. The CDR3 nucleotides are TGTGCCAGCAGCCCACGGACTAGCGGGAGGTCGGTCGAGCAGTACTTC.

V gene TRBV7-2 combines with J gene TRBJ1-5; no definite D call. Trimming removed 1 base at V and 0 bases at J, with 13 bases between. The CDR3 has 17 amino acids. Germline V gene data show CDR1 as SGHTA and CDR2 as FQGNSA. CDR3 protein: CASSLDAPGVSNQPQHF. CDR3 bases: TGTGCCAGCAGCTTAGATGCACCCGGGGTTAGCAATCAGCCCCAGCATTTT.

The gene calls are TRBV7-2 and TRBJ1-4, with TRBD1 matching over 9 bases. CDR3 length: 16 amino acids. Unmatched junction bases numbered 10, after V lost 7 bases and J lost 4 bases. Germline V gene sequence: CDR1 SGHTA, CDR2 FQGNSA. The DNA of the CDR3 is TGTGCCAGCACCGGACAGGGGAGGGGTAATAATGAAAAACTGTTTTTT. Protein sequence: CASTGQGRGNNEKLFF.

The chain combines TRBV7-2 with TRBJ2-7; 7 bases are a match to TRBD2. Trimming took 0 bases from V and 0 from J; bases not matched to a gene: 5. From germline, CDR1 is SGHTA and CDR2 FQGNSA. The CDR3 length is 16 residues. The CDR3 nucleotides are TGTGCCAGCAGCTTAGCAGTCGGCGGGAGCTCCTACGAGCAGTACTTC. Amino acids: CASSLAVGGSSYEQYF. Full variable domain (remainder filled in from reference TRBV7-2 and TRBJ2-7): GAGVSQSPSNKVTEKGKDVELRCDPISGHTALYWYRQSLGQGLEFLIYFQGNSAPDKSGLPSDRFSAERTGGSVSTLTIQRTQQEDSAVYLCASSLAVGGSSYEQYFGPGTRLTVT.

This rearrangement joins TRBV28 to TRBJ2-1; D uncertain. The germline V and J ends were trimmed by 6 bases and 0 bases, with 18 bases remaining between them. This CDR3 has 17 residues. CDR1 MDHEN and CDR2 SYDVKM come from the germline V gene. CDR3 in DNA: TGTGCCAGCAGCACCCCTTCTGGGCCATTCTCCTACAATGAGCAGTTCTTC. It specifies CASSTPSGPFSYNEQFF.

The CDR3 coding sequence is TGTGCCAGCAGTTTGGGCAGAAGCGTTGGGGCTTTCTTT. This codes for CASSLGRSVGAFF. V gene TRBV12-3 or TRBV12-4 combines with J gene TRBJ1-1; D is uncertain. Trimming removed 3 bases from V and 11 bases from J, with 16 bases in between. The CDR3 covers 13 residues.